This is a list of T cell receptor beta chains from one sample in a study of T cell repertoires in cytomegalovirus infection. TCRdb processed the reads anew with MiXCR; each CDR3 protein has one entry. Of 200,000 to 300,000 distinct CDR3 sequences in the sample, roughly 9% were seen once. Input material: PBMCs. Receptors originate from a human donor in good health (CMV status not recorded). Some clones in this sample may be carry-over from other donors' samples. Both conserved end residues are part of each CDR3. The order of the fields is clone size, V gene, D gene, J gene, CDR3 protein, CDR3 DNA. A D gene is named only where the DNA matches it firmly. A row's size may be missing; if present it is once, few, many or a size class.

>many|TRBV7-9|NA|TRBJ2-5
CASSSLTRAETQYF
TGTGCCAGCAGCTCGTTAACACGGGCGGAGACCCAGTACTTC
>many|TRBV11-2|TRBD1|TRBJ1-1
CASSWGADRMNTEAFF
TGTGCCAGCAGCTGGGGCGCGGACAGGATGAACACTGAAGCTTTCTTT
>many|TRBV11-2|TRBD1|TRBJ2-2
CASSNTGGVDTGELFF
TGTGCCAGCAGCAATACAGGGGGAGTCGACACCGGGGAGCTGTTTTTT
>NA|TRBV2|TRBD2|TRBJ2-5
CASSFSGRAVRETQYF
TGTGCCAGCAGCTTCAGCGGGAGGGCCGTACGGGAGACCCAGTACTTC
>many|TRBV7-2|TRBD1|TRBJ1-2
CASSPTNRGSGYTF
TGTGCCAGCAGCCCGACGAACAGGGGGTCTGGCTACACCTTC
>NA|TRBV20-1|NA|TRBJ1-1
CSARVLTGTKNTEAFF
TGCAGTGCTAGAGTCCTAACCGGGACAAAGAACACTGAAGCTTTCTTT
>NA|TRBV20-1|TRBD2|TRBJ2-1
CSANGLAGVGNEQFF
TGCAGTGCTAACGGACTAGCGGGAGTAGGAAATGAGCAGTTCTTC
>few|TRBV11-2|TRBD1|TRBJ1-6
CASSLPTGTYNSPLHF
TGTGCCAGCAGCCTCCCGACAGGGACCTATAATTCACCCCTCCACTTT
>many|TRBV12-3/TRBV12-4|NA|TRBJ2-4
CASSASRDRSIVYF
TGTGCCAGCAGTGCTAGCCGGGACCGATCCATCGTGTACTTC
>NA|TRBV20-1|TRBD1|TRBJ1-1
CSAPGQGYTEAFF
TGCAGTGCCCCGGGACAGGGGTACACTGAAGCTTTCTTT
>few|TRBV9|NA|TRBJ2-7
CASSVASKGVHEQYF
TGTGCCAGCAGCGTAGCTTCTAAGGGGGTCCACGAGCAGTACTTC
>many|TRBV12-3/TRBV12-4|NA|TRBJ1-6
CASRQQLYNSPLHF
TGTGCCAGCAGACAACAGCTTTATAATTCACCCCTCCACTTT
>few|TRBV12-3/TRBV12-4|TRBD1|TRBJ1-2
CASSLAGTGGIGYTF
TGTGCCAGCAGTTTAGCCGGGACAGGGGGGATTGGCTACACCTTC
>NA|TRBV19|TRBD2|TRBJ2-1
CASRGRSSYNEQFF
TGTGCCAGTCGCGGGAGAAGCTCCTACAATGAGCAGTTCTTC
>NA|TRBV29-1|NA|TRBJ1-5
CSVVVEGSNQPQHF
TGCAGCGTCGTTGTAGAGGGCAGCAATCAGCCCCAGCATTTT
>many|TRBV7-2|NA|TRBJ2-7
CASSLKSDYEQYF
TGTGCCAGCAGCTTAAAGTCCGACTACGAGCAGTACTTC
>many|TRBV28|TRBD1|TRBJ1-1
CASSLIVMAGGMNTEAFF
TGTGCCAGCAGTTTAATCGTAATGGCAGGGGGCATGAACACTGAAGCTTTCTTT
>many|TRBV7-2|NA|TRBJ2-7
CASTSSYEQYF
TGTGCCAGCACCAGCTCCTACGAGCAGTACTTC
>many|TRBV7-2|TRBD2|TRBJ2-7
CASSQAGQATF
TGTGCCAGCAGCCAAGCGGGGCAGGCCACCTTC
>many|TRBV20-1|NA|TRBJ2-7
CSARLGSVEQYF
TGCAGTGCTAGATTAGGATCTGTCGAGCAGTACTTC
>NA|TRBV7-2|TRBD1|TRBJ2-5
CASSIGQGETQYF
TGTGCCAGCAGCATCGGACAGGGGGAGACCCAGTACTTC
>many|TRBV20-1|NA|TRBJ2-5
CSAPKRSDSQLKTQYF
TGCAGTGCTCCTAAGAGGTCGGACAGCCAGTTGAAGACCCAGTACTTC
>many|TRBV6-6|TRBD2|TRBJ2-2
CASSSGLAGSYTGELFF
TGTGCCAGCAGTTCCGGACTAGCGGGGTCATACACCGGGGAGCTGTTTTTT
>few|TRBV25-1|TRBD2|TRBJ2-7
CASSSGSGSYEQYF
TGTGCCAGCAGTAGCGGGAGCGGGTCCTACGAGCAGTACTTC
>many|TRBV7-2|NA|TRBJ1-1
CASSLVQPTEAFF
TGTGCCAGCAGCTTAGTTCAGCCCACTGAAGCTTTCTTT
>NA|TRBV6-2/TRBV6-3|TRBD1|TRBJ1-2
CASSYLDRHYGYTF
TGTGCCAGCAGTTACCTGGACAGGCACTATGGCTACACCTTC
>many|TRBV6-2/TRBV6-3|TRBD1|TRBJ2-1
CASSPQRGPYNEQFF
TGTGCCAGCAGTCCTCAGAGGGGGCCCTACAATGAGCAGTTCTTC
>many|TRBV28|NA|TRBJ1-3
CASRQGFGNTIYF
TGTGCCAGCAGGCAGGGTTTTGGAAACACCATATATTTT
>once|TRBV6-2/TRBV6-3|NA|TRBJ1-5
CASSSINSNQPQHF
TGTGCCAGCAGTTCTATTAATAGCAATCAGCCCCAGCATTTT
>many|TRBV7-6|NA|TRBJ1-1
CASSPGPGANTEAFF
TGTGCCAGCAGCCCAGGCCCTGGGGCGAACACTGAAGCTTTCTTT
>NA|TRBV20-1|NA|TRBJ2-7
CSARYLLPTYEQYF
TGCAGTGCTAGGTATCTACTCCCGACCTACGAGCAGTACTTC
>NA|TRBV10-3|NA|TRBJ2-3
CAISESARRTDTQYF
TGTGCCATCAGTGAGTCGGCCAGGCGAACAGATACGCAGTATTTT
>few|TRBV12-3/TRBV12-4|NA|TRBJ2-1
CASTLRGVMGGRDEQFF
TGTGCCAGCACCCTTAGGGGGGTTATGGGAGGTCGAGATGAGCAGTTCTTC
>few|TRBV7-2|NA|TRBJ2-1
CASSLTPQKGGNEQFF
TGTGCCAGCAGTTTAACCCCACAGAAAGGGGGGAATGAGCAGTTCTTC
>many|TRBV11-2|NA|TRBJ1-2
CASSLAGVGYTF
TGTGCCAGCAGCTTAGCAGGGGTCGGCTACACCTTC
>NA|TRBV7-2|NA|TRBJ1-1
CASSLPTVINTEAFF
TGTGCCAGCAGCTTACCGACAGTTATTAACACTGAAGCTTTCTTT
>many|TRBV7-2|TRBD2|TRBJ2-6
CASSLGPAGGSGANVLTF
TGTGCCAGCAGCTTAGGGCCAGCGGGGGGATCTGGGGCCAACGTCCTGACTTTC
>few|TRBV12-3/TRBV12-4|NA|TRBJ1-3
CASSVRGTIYF
TGTGCCAGCAGTGTGAGGGGCACCATATATTTT
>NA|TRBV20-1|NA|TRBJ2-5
CSARPFSPQGTLKTQYF
TGCAGTGCTAGACCCTTTTCCCCTCAGGGAACCCTAAAGACCCAGTACTTC
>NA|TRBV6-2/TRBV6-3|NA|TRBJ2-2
CASSFDWNTGELFF
TGTGCCAGCAGCTTCGACTGGAACACCGGGGAGCTGTTTTTT
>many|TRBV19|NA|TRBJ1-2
CASSIPTLRGHHGYTF
TGTGCCAGTAGTATACCAACCCTGCGGGGCCACCATGGCTACACCTTC
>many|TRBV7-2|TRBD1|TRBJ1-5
CASSFSTGQNQPQHF
TGTGCCAGCAGCTTCTCGACAGGGCAGAATCAGCCCCAGCATTTT
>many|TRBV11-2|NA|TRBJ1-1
CASSPAGSEAFF
TGTGCCAGCAGTCCCGCGGGGTCTGAAGCTTTCTTT
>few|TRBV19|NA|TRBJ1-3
CASSTRDLSGNTIYF
TGTGCCAGTAGTACCCGGGACCTCTCTGGAAACACCATATATTTT
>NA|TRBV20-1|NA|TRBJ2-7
CSARDRRLYEQYF
TGCAGTGCTAGAGATCGTCGCCTCTACGAGCAGTACTTC
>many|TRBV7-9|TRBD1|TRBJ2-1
CASSRLGDRDNEQFF
TGTGCCAGCAGCCGTTTAGGGGACAGGGACAATGAGCAGTTCTTC
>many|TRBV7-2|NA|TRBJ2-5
CASSLGRRTTREETQYF
TGTGCCAGCAGCTTGGGCCGCCGGACAACGAGGGAAGAGACCCAGTACTTC
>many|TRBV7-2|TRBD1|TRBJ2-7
CASRETGSEQYF
TGTGCCAGCAGAGAGACAGGGAGTGAGCAGTACTTC
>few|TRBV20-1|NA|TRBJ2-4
CSALTVDIQYF
TGCAGTGCCCTAACAGTGGACATTCAGTACTTC
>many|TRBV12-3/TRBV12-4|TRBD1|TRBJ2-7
CASRRGTVGPDEQYF
TGTGCCAGCAGAAGGGGGACAGTCGGACCGGACGAGCAGTACTTC